A selection of T cell receptor beta chains follows, all from one sample in a study of response to subunit inactivated influenza vaccine. TCRdb reprocessed the RT-PCR reads via MiXCR and lists one record per CDR3 protein. This table holds over 400,000 distinct CDR3 sequences, about a tenth found once. Specimen: PBMCs from blood, collected roughly 47 days after vaccination. These receptors were obtained from a man over 45 who received an inactivated influenza vaccine. CDR3s include the opening cysteine and the closing phenylalanine or tryptophan. D genes are given only for firm matches. Only part of the rows carry a size: once, few, many, or a class if the clone is expanded.

D gene: NA; V gene: TRBV18; J gene: TRBJ2-5; clone size: NA; CDR3 DNA: TGTGCCAGCTCACCTGTCGCTGGGGAGACCCAGTACTTC; CDR3 protein: CASSPVAGETQYF
D gene: TRBD2; V gene: TRBV7-6; J gene: TRBJ2-2; clone size: NA; CDR3 DNA: TGTGCCAGCAGCTCAGGGACTAGCAACACCGGGGAGCTGTTTTTT; CDR3 protein: CASSSGTSNTGELFF
D gene: NA; V gene: TRBV3-1; J gene: TRBJ2-1; clone size: few; CDR3 DNA: TGTGCCAGCAGCCTATACGACGGGGATGAGCAGTTCTTC; CDR3 protein: CASSLYDGDEQFF
D gene: NA; V gene: TRBV5-5; J gene: TRBJ2-4; clone size: NA; CDR3 DNA: TGTGCCAGCAGCTTGGCCGGGACCCCAAACATTCAGCACTTC; CDR3 protein: CASSLAGTPNIQHF
D gene: NA; V gene: TRBV20-1; J gene: TRBJ1-1; clone size: few; CDR3 DNA: TGCAGTGCTAGAGATCCTGGGAGTCGAGCTTTCTTT; CDR3 protein: CSARDPGSRAFF
D gene: NA; V gene: TRBV5-5; J gene: TRBJ2-5; clone size: few; CDR3 DNA: TGTGCCAGCAGCTCGGCGCGGGAGACCCAGTACTTC; CDR3 protein: CASSSARETQYF
D gene: NA; V gene: TRBV27; J gene: TRBJ2-1; clone size: few; CDR3 DNA: TGTGCCAGCACCTCCCAGGGTTGGGACCTAGACTCAGCACCTCACAATGAGCAGTTCTTC; CDR3 protein: CASTSQGWDLDSAPHNEQFF
D gene: TRBD2; V gene: TRBV20-1; J gene: TRBJ2-3; clone size: NA; CDR3 DNA: TGCAGTGCACCTCGGACTAGCGGGACCACAGATACGCAGTATTTT; CDR3 protein: CSAPRTSGTTDTQYF
D gene: NA; V gene: TRBV2; J gene: TRBJ2-5; clone size: NA; CDR3 DNA: TGTGCCAGCAGCAAGTCTCGAGGGGAGACCCAGTACTTC; CDR3 protein: CASSKSRGETQYF
D gene: NA; V gene: TRBV4-1; J gene: TRBJ1-2; clone size: NA; CDR3 DNA: TGCGCCAGCAGCCAAGAATTGGGGCGCCGGGGCTACACCTTC; CDR3 protein: CASSQELGRRGYTF
D gene: TRBD2; V gene: TRBV5-1; J gene: TRBJ2-7; clone size: NA; CDR3 DNA: TGCGCCAGCAGCCGACTAGCGGGGGAGACGGGCGAGCAGTACTTC; CDR3 protein: CASSRLAGETGEQYF
D gene: NA; V gene: TRBV7-3; J gene: TRBJ2-2; clone size: few; CDR3 DNA: TGTGCCAGCAGCTTAACAAGTGGGGCGAACACCGGGGAGCTGTTTTTT; CDR3 protein: CASSLTSGANTGELFF
D gene: NA; V gene: TRBV15; J gene: TRBJ1-2; clone size: few; CDR3 DNA: TGTGCCACCAGCAAGGACCAGACCTCTAACTATGGCTACACCTTC; CDR3 protein: CATSKDQTSNYGYTF
D gene: TRBD1; V gene: TRBV12-3/TRBV12-4; J gene: TRBJ2-1; clone size: many; CDR3 DNA: TGTGCCAGCAGTAGGGACAGGGAACCCTACAATGAGCAGTTCTTC; CDR3 protein: CASSRDREPYNEQFF
D gene: TRBD2; V gene: TRBV4-1; J gene: TRBJ2-7; clone size: few; CDR3 DNA: TGCGCCAGCAGCCTCTATCAAGGCAGCGGGGGGGGTTCCTACGAGCAGTACTTC; CDR3 protein: CASSLYQGSGGGSYEQYF
D gene: NA; V gene: TRBV20-1; J gene: TRBJ2-3; clone size: few; CDR3 DNA: TGCAGTGCTAGTGTAGGGGGAAACACAGATACGCAGTATTTT; CDR3 protein: CSASVGGNTDTQYF
D gene: NA; V gene: TRBV19; J gene: TRBJ2-3; clone size: few; CDR3 DNA: TGTGCCAGTAGTATGATAGGTCCGGATACGCAGTATTTT; CDR3 protein: CASSMIGPDTQYF
D gene: NA; V gene: TRBV12-3/TRBV12-4; J gene: TRBJ2-2; clone size: few; CDR3 DNA: TGTGCCAGCAGTTTAAGTAGGGGGTCCGGGGAGCTGTTTTTT; CDR3 protein: CASSLSRGSGELFF
D gene: NA; V gene: TRBV12-3/TRBV12-4; J gene: TRBJ2-7; clone size: NA; CDR3 DNA: TGTGCCAGCAGTTTCAGGGCGGCCCTGGGGGAGCAGTACTTC; CDR3 protein: CASSFRAALGEQYF
D gene: NA; V gene: TRBV11-2; J gene: TRBJ1-1; clone size: NA; CDR3 DNA: TGTGCCAGCAGCTTAACCCCCGGGGGGCCCACTGAAGCTTTCTTT; CDR3 protein: CASSLTPGGPTEAFF
D gene: NA; V gene: TRBV5-1; J gene: TRBJ2-5; clone size: NA; CDR3 DNA: TGCGCCAGCAGCTTGACGGGGCTAGCTATACAAGAGACCCAGTACTTC; CDR3 protein: CASSLTGLAIQETQYF
D gene: TRBD1; V gene: TRBV29-1; J gene: TRBJ1-4; clone size: NA; CDR3 DNA: TGCAGCGTTGGGGACAGGCATGAAAAACTGTTTTTT; CDR3 protein: CSVGDRHEKLFF
D gene: NA; V gene: TRBV24-1; J gene: TRBJ2-7; clone size: many; CDR3 DNA: TGTGCCACCAGCCGTACAGGCTACGAGCAGTACTTC; CDR3 protein: CATSRTGYEQYF
D gene: TRBD2; V gene: TRBV28; J gene: TRBJ2-1; clone size: NA; CDR3 DNA: TGTGCCAGCCGGACTAGCGGGTGGGATTACAATGAGCAGTTCTTC; CDR3 protein: CASRTSGWDYNEQFF